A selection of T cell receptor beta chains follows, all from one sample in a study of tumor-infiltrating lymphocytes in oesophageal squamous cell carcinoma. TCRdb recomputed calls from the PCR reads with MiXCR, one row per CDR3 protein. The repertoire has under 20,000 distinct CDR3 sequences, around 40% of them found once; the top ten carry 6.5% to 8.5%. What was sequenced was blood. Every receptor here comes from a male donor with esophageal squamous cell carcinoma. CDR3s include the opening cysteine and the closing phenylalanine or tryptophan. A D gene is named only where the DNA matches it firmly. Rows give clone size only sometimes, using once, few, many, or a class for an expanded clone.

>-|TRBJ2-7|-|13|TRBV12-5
CASGLVDRREQYF
TGTGCTAGTGGTTTGGTAGATCGCCGGGAGCAGTACTTC
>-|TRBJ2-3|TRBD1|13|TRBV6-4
CASSDDRVDTQYF
TGTGCCAGCAGTGACGACAGGGTAGATACGCAGTATTTT
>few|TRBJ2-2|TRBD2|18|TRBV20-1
CSARTGEAGGKNTGELFF
TGCAGTGCTAGGACCGGCGAAGCGGGGGGAAAGAACACCGGGGAGCTGTTTTTT
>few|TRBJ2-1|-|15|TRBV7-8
CASSLNRQWYNEQFF
TGTGCCAGCAGCTTAAATCGACAGTGGTACAATGAGCAGTTCTTC
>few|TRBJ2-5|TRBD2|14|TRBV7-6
CASSLTGTRETQYF
TGTGCCAGCAGCCTTACAGGGACTAGAGAGACCCAGTACTTC
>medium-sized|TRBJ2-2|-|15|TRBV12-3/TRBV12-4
CASSLPFEGYGELFF
TGTGCCAGCAGTTTACCGTTCGAGGGTTACGGGGAGCTGTTTTTT
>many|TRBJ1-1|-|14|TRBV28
CASSLHHRGTEAFF
TGTGCCAGCAGTCTCCACCACAGAGGCACTGAAGCTTTCTTT
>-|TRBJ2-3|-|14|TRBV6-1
CASTRGGSTDTQYF
TGTGCCAGCACCCGGGGCGGGAGCACAGATACGCAGTATTTT
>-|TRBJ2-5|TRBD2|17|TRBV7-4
CASSLATIAGVRETQYF
TGTGCCAGCAGCTTAGCGACTATAGCGGGAGTTCGAGAGACCCAGTACTTC
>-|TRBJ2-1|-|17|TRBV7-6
CASSLAGGGALGNEQFF
TGTGCCAGCAGCTTAGCGGGGGGCGGGGCGTTGGGAAATGAGCAGTTCTTC
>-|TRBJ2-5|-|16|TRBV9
CASSQGGRGRGETQYF
TGTGCCAGCAGCCAGGGGGGTCGGGGGCGAGGAGAGACCCAGTACTTC
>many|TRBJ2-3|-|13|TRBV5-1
CASSSTLTDTQYF
TGCGCCAGCAGCTCGACCCTCACAGATACGCAGTATTTT
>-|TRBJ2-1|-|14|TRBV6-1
CASSWSSSYNEQFF
TGTGCCAGCAGTTGGTCCAGCTCCTACAATGAGCAGTTCTTC
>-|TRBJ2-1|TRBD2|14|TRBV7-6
CASNSGRENNEQFF
TGTGCCAGCAACTCAGGGCGGGAGAATAATGAGCAGTTCTTC
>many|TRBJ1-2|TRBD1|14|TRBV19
CASSRGQGEYGYTF
TGTGCCAGTAGCCGGGGACAGGGGGAATATGGCTACACCTTC
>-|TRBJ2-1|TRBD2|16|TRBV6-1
CASKVTSGSFYNEQFF
TGTGCCAGCAAAGTAACGAGCGGGAGTTTTTACAATGAGCAGTTCTTC
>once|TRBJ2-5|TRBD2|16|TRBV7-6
CASSLRASGNGETQYF
TGTGCCAGCAGCTTGAGGGCTAGCGGGAATGGAGAGACCCAGTACTTC
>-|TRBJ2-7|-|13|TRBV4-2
CASSQEGGGEQYF
TGTGCCAGCAGCCAAGAGGGGGGTGGCGAGCAGTACTTC
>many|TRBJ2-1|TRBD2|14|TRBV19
CASKEGLAYNEQFF
TGTGCCAGTAAAGAGGGACTAGCCTACAATGAGCAGTTCTTC
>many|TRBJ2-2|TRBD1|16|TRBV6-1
CASTSSGQVNTGELFF
TGTGCCAGCACCTCCTCGGGACAGGTGAACACCGGGGAGCTGTTTTTT
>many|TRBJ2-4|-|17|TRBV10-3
CAISDPGVRGAKNIQYF
TGTGCCATCAGTGACCCAGGGGTACGGGGGGCCAAAAACATTCAGTACTTC
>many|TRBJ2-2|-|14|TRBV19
CASSINFIAGELFF
TGTGCCAGTAGTATAAATTTTATCGCCGGGGAGCTGTTTTTT
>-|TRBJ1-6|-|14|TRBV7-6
CASSLGSANYGFTF
TGTGCCAGCAGCTTAGGGTCGGCTAACTATGGCTTCACCTTT
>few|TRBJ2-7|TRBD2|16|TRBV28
CASFSRAASGSYEQYF
TGTGCCAGCTTCTCCCGAGCGGCTAGCGGTAGCTACGAGCAGTACTTC
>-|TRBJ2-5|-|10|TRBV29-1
CSVGQETQYF
TGCAGCGTGGGGCAAGAGACCCAGTACTTC
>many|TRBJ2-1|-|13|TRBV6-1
CASRRGEAYEQFF
TGTGCCAGCCGAAGGGGGGAGGCCTACGAGCAGTTCTTC
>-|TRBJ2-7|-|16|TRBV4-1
CASSQVFPGTNYEQYF
TGCGCCAGCAGCCAAGTTTTCCCAGGGACCAACTACGAGCAGTACTTC
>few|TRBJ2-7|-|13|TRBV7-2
CASSLRPEWEQYF
TGTGCCAGCAGCTTACGGCCTGAATGGGAGCAGTACTTC
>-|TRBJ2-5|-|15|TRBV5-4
CASSSRTNPYETQYF
TGTGCCAGCAGCTCCCGGACTAACCCGTATGAGACCCAGTACTTC
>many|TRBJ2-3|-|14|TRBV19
CASSSVAVTDTQYF
TGTGCCAGTAGTTCGGTGGCAGTCACAGATACGCAGTATTTT